This is a list of T cell receptor beta chains from one sample in a study of early T cells in non-severe SARS-CoV-2 infection. TCRdb fed the 5' RACE reads into MiXCR, producing one record per CDR3 protein. The repertoire has tens of thousands of distinct CDR3 sequences, approximately 13% of them found once; the top ten carry about a tenth. Sequenced material: whole blood, taken at baseline. The source of these receptors is an adult who was a healthcare worker with PCR-confirmed SARS-CoV-2 infection or an uninfected control (not recorded which). Each CDR3 is given with its conserved first and last residue. The order of the fields is J gene, CDR3 length, clone size, V gene, D gene, CDR3 protein, CDR3 DNA. The D gene is left open where the match is weak. Clone size is not always given. Where it is, it says once, few, many or a class for expanded clones.

>TRBJ1-2|18|few|TRBV7-8|TRBD1
CASSPERQGPRFNYGYTF
TGTGCCAGCAGCCCCGAGCGACAGGGACCTAGATTTAACTATGGCTACACCTTC
>TRBJ1-1|14|-|TRBV7-9|-
CASSLVVLNTEAFF
TGTGCCAGCAGCTTAGTGGTGCTGAACACTGAAGCTTTCTTT
>TRBJ2-2|16|few|TRBV27|TRBD1
CASSLGPGGATGELFF
TGTGCCAGCAGTTTAGGCCCAGGGGGCGCAACCGGGGAGCTGTTTTTT
>TRBJ2-2|18|few|TRBV4-1|TRBD2
CASSQDPSGLLDTGELFF
TGCGCCAGCAGCCAAGACCCTAGCGGACTTCTAGACACCGGGGAGCTGTTTTTT
>TRBJ1-1|13|few|TRBV19|-
CASSMDAGTEAFF
TGTGCCAGTAGTATGGACGCGGGGACTGAAGCTTTCTTT
>TRBJ2-6|15|few|TRBV14|-
CASSQRISGANVLTF
TGTGCCAGCAGCCAACGTATATCTGGGGCCAACGTCCTGACTTTC
>TRBJ1-1|14|-|TRBV27|-
CASRTGQRGTEAFF
TGTGCCAGCAGGACGGGTCAACGGGGGACTGAAGCTTTCTTT
>TRBJ2-7|14|-|TRBV5-1|-
CASSSAGSSYEQYF
TGCGCCAGCAGCTCGGCTGGTTCCTCCTACGAGCAGTACTTC
>TRBJ2-1|14|-|TRBV6-2/TRBV6-3|TRBD2
CASSGTGGVDEQFF
TGTGCCAGCAGTGGGACGGGAGGTGTAGATGAGCAGTTCTTC
>TRBJ1-1|13|-|TRBV3-1|-
CASRPFRNTEAFF
TGTGCCAGCAGACCCTTCAGGAACACTGAAGCTTTCTTT
>TRBJ2-2|14|-|TRBV20-1|-
CSAREDLGAGELFF
TGCAGTGCTAGAGAAGATCTCGGGGCCGGGGAGCTGTTTTTT
>TRBJ1-2|13|few|TRBV4-1|-
CASSQDRFYGYTF
TGCGCCAGCAGCCAAGACAGGTTCTATGGCTACACCTTC
>TRBJ2-5|16|-|TRBV5-6|TRBD1
CASSSPDRALQETQYF
TGTGCCAGCAGCTCCCCTGACAGGGCCCTCCAAGAGACCCAGTACTTC
>TRBJ1-1|14|few|TRBV19|-
CASSTPLGGTEAFF
TGTGCCAGTAGTACACCCCTTGGGGGCACTGAAGCTTTCTTT
>TRBJ2-1|14|few|TRBV2|TRBD2
CASKREGRNNEQFF
TGTGCCAGCAAGCGGGAGGGCCGGAACAATGAGCAGTTCTTC
>TRBJ2-3|16|-|TRBV7-9|TRBD2
CASSRIAGGRTDTQYF
TGTGCCAGCAGCCGAATAGCGGGAGGCCGCACAGATACGCAGTATTTT
>TRBJ1-5|15|-|TRBV19|TRBD1
CASSIRQGVNQPQHF
TGTGCCAGTAGTATCCGACAGGGGGTCAATCAGCCCCAGCATTTT
>TRBJ2-7|13|few|TRBV12-3/TRBV12-4|TRBD1
CASTLTGGGEQYF
TGTGCCAGCACCCTGACAGGGGGGGGCGAGCAGTACTTC
>TRBJ2-2|12|-|TRBV9|-
CASSPGPGELFF
TGTGCCAGCTCGCCTGGTCCTGGGGAGCTGTTTTTT
>TRBJ2-7|14|few|TRBV5-6|-
CASEGGPTSYEQYF
TGTGCCAGCGAGGGGGGGCCGACCTCCTACGAGCAGTACTTC
>TRBJ2-3|15|few|TRBV9|TRBD2
CASSAAGDYTDTQYF
TGTGCCAGCAGCGCAGCGGGGGACTACACAGATACGCAGTATTTT
>TRBJ1-5|16|many|TRBV28|-
CASSLPRGGSNQPQHF
TGTGCCAGCAGTCTCCCCCGGGGGGGTAGCAATCAGCCCCAGCATTTT
>TRBJ2-4|15|few|TRBV10-2|-
CASRGSGLAKNIQYF
TGCGCCAGCAGGGGTAGCGGATTAGCCAAAAACATTCAGTACTTC
>TRBJ2-3|11|few|TRBV28|-
CASSFGDTQYF
TGTGCCAGCAGTTTCGGGGATACGCAGTATTTT
>TRBJ2-5|13|many|TRBV28|-
CASSLGNQETQYF
TGTGCCAGCAGTTTGGGGAACCAAGAGACCCAGTACTTC
>TRBJ2-7|15|few|TRBV3-1|-
CASSLRGQSSYEQYF
TGTGCCAGCAGCCTCCGGGGGCAAAGCTCCTACGAGCAGTACTTC
>TRBJ2-1|14|many|TRBV6-2/TRBV6-3|TRBD2
CATSTSGSPNEQFF
TGTGCCACGTCGACTAGCGGGAGTCCCAATGAGCAGTTCTTC
>TRBJ2-5|14|few|TRBV7-2|-
CASSLAAEQETQYF
TGTGCCAGCAGCTTAGCAGCAGAGCAAGAGACCCAGTACTTC
>TRBJ1-3|14|few|TRBV20-1|TRBD1
CSALTGVSGNTIYF
TGCAGTGCTCTAACAGGGGTCTCTGGAAACACCATATATTTT
>TRBJ2-7|16|-|TRBV11-3|-
CASSLVVGTARDEQYF
TGTGCCAGCAGCTTAGTTGTAGGAACGGCCAGGGACGAGCAGTACTTC
>TRBJ2-3|15|few|TRBV5-1|-
CASSWTVGGGDTQYF
TGCGCCAGCAGCTGGACAGTGGGAGGTGGAGATACGCAGTATTTT
>TRBJ2-7|14|few|TRBV10-2|TRBD2
CASIGGTEYYEQYF
TGCGCCAGCATCGGGGGGACTGAGTACTACGAGCAGTACTTC
>TRBJ2-1|11|few|TRBV19|-
CASSIGNEQFF
TGTGCCAGTAGTATAGGTAATGAGCAGTTCTTC
>TRBJ2-1|15|-|TRBV2|TRBD2
CASSLSGTSVGEQFF
TGTGCCAGCAGTTTATCCGGGACTAGCGTTGGTGAGCAGTTCTTC
>TRBJ1-1|14|many|TRBV6-5|TRBD1
CASRVGQVATEAFF
TGTGCCAGCAGGGTGGGACAGGTCGCGACTGAAGCTTTCTTT
>TRBJ1-1|14|-|TRBV7-6|TRBD1
CASSWGQGTTEAFF
TGTGCCAGCAGCTGGGGACAGGGTACGACTGAAGCTTTCTTT
>TRBJ1-2|14|few|TRBV7-2|TRBD1
CASSYGQGAPGYTF
TGTGCCAGCAGCTACGGACAGGGGGCGCCTGGCTACACCTTC
>TRBJ1-2|13|-|TRBV28|-
CASSFRDLRGYTF
TGTGCCAGCAGTTTCCGGGACTTAAGAGGCTACACCTTC
>TRBJ1-1|14|-|TRBV4-1|-
CASSQERSGTEAFF
TGCGCCAGCAGCCAAGAAAGATCGGGGACTGAAGCTTTCTTT
>TRBJ1-6|14|-|TRBV3-1|TRBD1
CASSLRDSNSPLHF
TGTGCCAGCAGCCTCCGGGACAGTAATTCACCCCTCCACTTT
>TRBJ1-3|14|few|TRBV6-5|-
CASSWGGSGNTIYF
TGTGCCAGCAGCTGGGGGGGTTCTGGAAACACCATATATTTT
>TRBJ1-1|14|many|TRBV7-9|-
CASSLVGGGTEAFF
TGTGCCAGCAGCTTAGTGGGGGGAGGCACTGAAGCTTTCTTT
>TRBJ2-1|14|few|TRBV19|-
CASSIGGPYNEQFF
TGTGCCAGTAGTATAGGGGGGCCATACAATGAGCAGTTCTTC
>TRBJ1-1|14|-|TRBV5-1|-
CASSLAGGNTEAFF
TGCGCCAGCAGCTTGGCCGGAGGGAACACTGAAGCTTTCTTT
>TRBJ1-5|14|many|TRBV25-1|-
CASSEPGGNQPQHF
TGTGCCAGCAGTGAACCGGGAGGGAATCAGCCCCAGCATTTT
>TRBJ2-7|16|-|TRBV12-3/TRBV12-4|TRBD2
CASSPPTSGSSYEQYF
TGTGCCAGCAGTCCCCCCACTAGCGGAAGCTCCTACGAGCAGTACTTC
>TRBJ1-2|12|few|TRBV3-1|-
CASSRKGTGYTF
TGTGCCAGCAGCCGGAAGGGTACCGGCTACACCTTC
>TRBJ2-7|14|-|TRBV7-9|-
CASSLIGRTYEQYF
TGTGCCAGCAGCTTAATCGGACGGACCTACGAACAGTACTTC
>TRBJ2-1|14|many|TRBV7-2|-
CASRKPNELHEQFF
TGTGCCAGCAGAAAGCCCAATGAACTCCATGAGCAGTTCTTC
>TRBJ2-1|14|-|TRBV2|-
CASSHRLDRNEQFF
TGTGCCAGCAGTCACCGACTGGACCGGAATGAGCAGTTCTTC
>TRBJ1-2|14|-|TRBV20-1|-
CSAPGGASNYGYTF
TGCAGTGCCCCGGGGGGGGCGAGTAACTATGGCTACACCTTC